This T cell receptor beta chain was profiled in a study of identical twins. Study-wide results and caveats: Models underestimated out-of-frame TCR alpha sharing in monozygotic twins. The study based its conclusions on cross-sectional statistical analysis and did not follow the same donors.

A remark on this clonotype: The target antigen is unknown. Germline is not matched at one junction end, which may reflect a read error.

MiXCR, applied by TCRdb to the 5' RACE reads, yields one record per CDR3 protein. The data show more than 1.5 million distinct CDR3 sequences, around 33% seen once. Healthy Caucasians made up all donors. The sample was cord blood. The sequence derives from a newborn girl in good health.

This CDR3 reads CASSSTTGAEERLFF. For the CDR3, the DNA is TGCGCCAGCAGCTCGACGACAGGGGCTGAGGAAAGACTGTTTTTT. J is TRBJ1-4 and V is TRBV5-1; 8 bases line up with TRBD1. The germline CDR1 and CDR2 sequences are SGHRS and YFSETQ. This CDR3 has 15 residues.